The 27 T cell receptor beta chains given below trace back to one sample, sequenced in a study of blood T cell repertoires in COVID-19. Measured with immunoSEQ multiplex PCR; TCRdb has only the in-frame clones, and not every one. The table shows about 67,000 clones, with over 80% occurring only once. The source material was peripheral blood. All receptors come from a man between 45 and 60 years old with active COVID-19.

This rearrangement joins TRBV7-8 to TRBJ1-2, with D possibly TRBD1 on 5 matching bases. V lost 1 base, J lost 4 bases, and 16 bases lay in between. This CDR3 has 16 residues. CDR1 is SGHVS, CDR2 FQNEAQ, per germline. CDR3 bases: TGTGCCAGCAGCTTAGGGTTCGGGGGAGCGGCCTATGGCTACACCTTC. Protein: CASSLGFGGAAYGYTF.

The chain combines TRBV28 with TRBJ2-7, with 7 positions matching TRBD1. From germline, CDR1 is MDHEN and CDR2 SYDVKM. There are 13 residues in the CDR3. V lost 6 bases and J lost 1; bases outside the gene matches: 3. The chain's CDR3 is CASSRDSSYEQYF. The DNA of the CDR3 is TGTGCCAGCAGCCGGGACAGTTCCTACGAGCAGTACTTC.

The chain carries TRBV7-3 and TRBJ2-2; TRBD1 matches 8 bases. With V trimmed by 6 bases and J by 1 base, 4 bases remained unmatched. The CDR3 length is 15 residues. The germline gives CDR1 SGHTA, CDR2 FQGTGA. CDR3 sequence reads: CASSEGTGNTGELFF. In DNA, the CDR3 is TGTGCCAGCAGTGAAGGGACAGGGAACACCGGGGAGCTGTTTTTT. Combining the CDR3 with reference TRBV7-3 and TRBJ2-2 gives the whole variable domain GAGVSQTPSNKVTEKGKYVELRCDPISGHTALYWYRQSLGQGPEFLIYFQGTGAADDSGLPNDRFFAVRPEGSVSTLKIQRTERGDSAVYLCASSEGTGNTGELFFGEGSRLTVL.

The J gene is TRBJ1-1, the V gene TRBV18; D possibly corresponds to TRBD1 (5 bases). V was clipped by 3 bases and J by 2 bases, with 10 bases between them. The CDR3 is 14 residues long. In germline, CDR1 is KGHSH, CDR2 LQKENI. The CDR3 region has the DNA TGTGCCAGCTCACCGGCAGGGCGTAACACTGAAGCTTTCTTT. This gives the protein CASSPAGRNTEAFF.

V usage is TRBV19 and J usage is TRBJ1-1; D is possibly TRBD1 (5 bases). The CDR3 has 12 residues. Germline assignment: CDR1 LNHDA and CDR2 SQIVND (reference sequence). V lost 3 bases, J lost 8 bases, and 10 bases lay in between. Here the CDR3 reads CASSMAGYEAFF. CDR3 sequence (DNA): TGTGCCAGTAGTATGGCAGGGTACGAAGCTTTCTTT.

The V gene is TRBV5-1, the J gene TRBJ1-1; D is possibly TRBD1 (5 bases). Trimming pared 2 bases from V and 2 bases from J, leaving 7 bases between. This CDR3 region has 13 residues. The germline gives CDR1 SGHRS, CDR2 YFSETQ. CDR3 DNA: TGCGCCAGCAGCTTTGACAGAAACACTGAAGCTTTCTTT. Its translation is CASSFDRNTEAFF. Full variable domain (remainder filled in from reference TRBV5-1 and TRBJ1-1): KAGVTQTPRYLIKTRGQQVTLSCSPISGHRSVSWYQQTPGQGLQFLFEYFSETQRNKGNFPGRFSGRQFSNSRSEMNVSTLELGDSALYLCASSFDRNTEAFFGQGTRLTVV.

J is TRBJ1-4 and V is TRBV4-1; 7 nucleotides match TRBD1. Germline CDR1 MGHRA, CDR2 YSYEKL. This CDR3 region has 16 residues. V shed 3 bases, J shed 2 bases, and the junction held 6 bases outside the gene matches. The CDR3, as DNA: TGCGCCAGCAGCCATCCACAGGGGACGACTAATGAAAAACTGTTTTTT. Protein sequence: CASSHPQGTTNEKLFF.

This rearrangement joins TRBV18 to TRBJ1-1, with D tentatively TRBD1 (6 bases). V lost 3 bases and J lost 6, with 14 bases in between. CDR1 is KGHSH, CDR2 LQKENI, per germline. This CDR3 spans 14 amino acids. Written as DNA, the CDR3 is TGTGCCAGCTCACCTATTAGCGGGGGCTCTGAAGCTTTCTTT. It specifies CASSPISGGSEAFF.

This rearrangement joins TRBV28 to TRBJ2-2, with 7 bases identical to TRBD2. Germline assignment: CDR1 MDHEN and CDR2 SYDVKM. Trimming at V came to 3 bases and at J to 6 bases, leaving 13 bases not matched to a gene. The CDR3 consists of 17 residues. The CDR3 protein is CASSFSRGLRSAGELFF. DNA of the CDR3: TGTGCCAGCAGTTTCAGCCGGGGACTACGGAGTGCCGGGGAGCTGTTTTTT.

DNA for the CDR3: TGTGCCAGCAGTACTAGCGGGGGCTCCTACGAGCAGTACTTC. As protein: CASSTSGGSYEQYF. This rearrangement joins TRBV6-6 to TRBJ2-7; 11 nucleotides line up with TRBD2. Germline trimming cut 5 bases from V and 0 bases from J; bases unmatched to any gene: 0. Germline V gene sequence: CDR1 MNHNY, CDR2 SVGAGI (reference sequence). The CDR3 is made up of 14 amino acids.

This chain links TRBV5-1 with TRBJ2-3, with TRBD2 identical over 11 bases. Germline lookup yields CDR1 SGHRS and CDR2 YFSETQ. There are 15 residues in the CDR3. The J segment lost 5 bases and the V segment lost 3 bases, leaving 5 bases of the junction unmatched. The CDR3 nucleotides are TGCGCCAGCAGCTCGTTAGCGGGAGGGCTAGATACGCAGTATTTT. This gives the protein CASSSLAGGLDTQYF.

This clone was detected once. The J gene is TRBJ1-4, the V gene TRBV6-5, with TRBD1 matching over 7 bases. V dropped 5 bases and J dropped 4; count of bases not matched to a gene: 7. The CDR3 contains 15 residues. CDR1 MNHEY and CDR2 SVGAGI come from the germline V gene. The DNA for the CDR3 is TGTGCCAGCAGTCCCGGAGGACAGGTTAATGAAAAACTGTTTTTT. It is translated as CASSPGGQVNEKLFF.

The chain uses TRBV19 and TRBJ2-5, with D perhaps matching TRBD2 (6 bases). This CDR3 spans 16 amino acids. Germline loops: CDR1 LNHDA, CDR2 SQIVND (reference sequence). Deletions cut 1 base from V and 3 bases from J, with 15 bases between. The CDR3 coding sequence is TGTGCCAGTAGTATAGTAGGGCAGCGGGCTAAAGAGACCCAGTACTTC. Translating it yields CASSIVGQRAKETQYF.

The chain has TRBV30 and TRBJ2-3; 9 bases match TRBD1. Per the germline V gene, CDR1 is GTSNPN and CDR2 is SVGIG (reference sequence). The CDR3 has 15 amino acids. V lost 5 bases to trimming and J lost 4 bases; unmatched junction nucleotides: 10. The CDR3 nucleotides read TGTGCCTGGGGGAGGGGGACAGGGAATTCAGATACGCAGTATTTT. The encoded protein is CAWGRGTGNSDTQYF.

The chain's CDR3 is CAWSQDRYEQYF. The CDR3 region has the DNA TGTGCCTGGAGTCAGGACAGATACGAGCAGTACTTC. V usage is TRBV30 and J usage is TRBJ2-7; D perhaps matches TRBD1 (6 bases). The CDR3 contains 12 residues. Germline V gene data show CDR1 as GTSNPN and CDR2 as SVGIG (reference sequence). Trimming cost V 2 bases and J 4 bases, with 9 bases left between them. The entire variable domain, with the rest obtained from reference TRBV30 and TRBJ2-7, is as follows: SQTIHQWPATLVQPVGSPLSLECTVEGTSNPNLYWYRQAAGRGLQLLFYSVGIGQISSEVPQNLSASRPQDRQFILSSKKLLLSDSGFYLCAWSQDRYEQYFGPGTRLTVT.

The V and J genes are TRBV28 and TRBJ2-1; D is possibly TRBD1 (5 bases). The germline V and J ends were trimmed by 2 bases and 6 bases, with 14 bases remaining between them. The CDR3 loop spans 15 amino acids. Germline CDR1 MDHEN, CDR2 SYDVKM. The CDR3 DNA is TGTGCCAGCAGTTTACCTCAGGGAAGGACCAATGAGCAGTTCTTC. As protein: CASSLPQGRTNEQFF.

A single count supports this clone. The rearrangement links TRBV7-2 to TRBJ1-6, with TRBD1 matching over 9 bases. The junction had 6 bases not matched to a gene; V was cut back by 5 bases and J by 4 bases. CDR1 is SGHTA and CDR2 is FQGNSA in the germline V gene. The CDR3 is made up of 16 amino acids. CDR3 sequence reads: CASSTQGARYNSPLHF. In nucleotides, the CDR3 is TGTGCCAGCAGCACACAGGGGGCTCGGTATAATTCACCCCTCCACTTT.

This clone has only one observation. As DNA, the CDR3 is TGTGCCAGCAGCTTTCAGGACAGGGGGCGATCACCCCTCCACTTT. It yields the protein CASSFQDRGRSPLHF. This chain joins TRBV5-4 and TRBJ1-6; TRBD1 matches at 11 bases. This CDR3 contains 15 residues. V lost 2 bases to trimming and J lost 10 bases; unmatched junction nucleotides: 5. The germline gives CDR1 SGHNT, CDR2 YYREEE (reference sequence). Together with reference TRBV5-4 and TRBJ1-6, the CDR3 gives the full variable domain: ETGVTQSPTHLIKTRGQQVTLRCSSQSGHNTVSWYQQALGQGPQFIFQYYREEENGRGNFPPRFSGLQFPNYSSELNVNALELDDSALYLCASSFQDRGRSPLHFGNGTRLTVT.

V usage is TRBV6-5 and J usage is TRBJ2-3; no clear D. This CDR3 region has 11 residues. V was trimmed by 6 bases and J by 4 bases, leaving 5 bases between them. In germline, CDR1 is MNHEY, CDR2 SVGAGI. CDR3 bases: TGTGCCAGCAGAATCGCAGATACGCAGTATTTT. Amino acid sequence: CASRIADTQYF.

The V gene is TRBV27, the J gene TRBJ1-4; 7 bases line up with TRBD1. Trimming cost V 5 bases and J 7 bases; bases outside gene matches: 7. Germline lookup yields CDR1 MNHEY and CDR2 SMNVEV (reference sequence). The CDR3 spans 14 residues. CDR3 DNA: TGTGCCAGCAGTACAGGGGTCTTTAGTGAAAAACTGTTTTTT. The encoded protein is CASSTGVFSEKLFF.

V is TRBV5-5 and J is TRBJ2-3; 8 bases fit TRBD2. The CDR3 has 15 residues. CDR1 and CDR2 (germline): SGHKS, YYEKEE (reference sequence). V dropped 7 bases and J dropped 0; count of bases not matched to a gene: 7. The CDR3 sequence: CASLTLAASTDTQYF. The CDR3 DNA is TGTGCCAGCTTAACACTAGCGGCGAGCACAGATACGCAGTATTTT. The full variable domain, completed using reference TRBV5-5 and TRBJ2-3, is DAGVTQSPTHLIKTRGQQVTLRCSPISGHKSVSWYQQVLGQGPQFIFQYYEKEERGRGNFPDRFSARQFPNYSSELNVNALLLGDSALYLCASLTLAASTDTQYFGPGTRLTVL.

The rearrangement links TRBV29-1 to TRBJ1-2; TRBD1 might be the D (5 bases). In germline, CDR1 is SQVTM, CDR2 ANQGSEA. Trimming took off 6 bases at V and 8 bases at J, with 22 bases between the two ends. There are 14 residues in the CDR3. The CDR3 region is CSVPKPRQGEGYTF. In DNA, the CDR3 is TGCAGCGTACCAAAACCGCGGCAGGGTGAAGGCTACACCTTC.

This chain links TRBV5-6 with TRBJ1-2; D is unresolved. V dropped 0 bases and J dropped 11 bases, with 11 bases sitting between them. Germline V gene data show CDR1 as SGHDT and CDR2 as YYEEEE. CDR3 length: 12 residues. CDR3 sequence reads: CASSLGAGFYTF. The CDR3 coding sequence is TGTGCCAGCAGCTTGGGGGCCGGCTTTTACACCTTC.

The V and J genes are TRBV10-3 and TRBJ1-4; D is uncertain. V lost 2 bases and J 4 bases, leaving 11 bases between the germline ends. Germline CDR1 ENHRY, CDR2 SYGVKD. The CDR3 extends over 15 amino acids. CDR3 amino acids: CAISEPMRLNEKLFF. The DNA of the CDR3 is TGTGCCATCAGTGAGCCCATGCGGCTTAATGAAAAACTGTTTTTT.

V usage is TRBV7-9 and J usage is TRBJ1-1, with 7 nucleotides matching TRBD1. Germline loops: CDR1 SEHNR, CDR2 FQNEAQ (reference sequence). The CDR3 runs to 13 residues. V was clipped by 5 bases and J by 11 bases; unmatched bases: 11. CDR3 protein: CASSDGQAQTAFF. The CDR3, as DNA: TGTGCCAGCAGCGACGGACAGGCCCAGACCGCTTTCTTT.

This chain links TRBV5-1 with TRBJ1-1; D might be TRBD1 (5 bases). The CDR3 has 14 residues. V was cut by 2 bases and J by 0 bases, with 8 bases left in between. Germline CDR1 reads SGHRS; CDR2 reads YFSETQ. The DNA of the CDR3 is TGCGCCAGCAGCTTAGAAGGGGTGAACACTGAAGCTTTCTTT. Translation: CASSLEGVNTEAFF.

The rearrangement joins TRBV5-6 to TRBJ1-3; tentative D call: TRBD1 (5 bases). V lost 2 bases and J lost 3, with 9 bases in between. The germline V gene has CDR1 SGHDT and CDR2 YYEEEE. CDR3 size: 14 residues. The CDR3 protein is CASSLRGSGNTIYF. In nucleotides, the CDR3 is TGTGCCAGCAGCTTAAGGGGAAGTGGAAACACCATATATTTT. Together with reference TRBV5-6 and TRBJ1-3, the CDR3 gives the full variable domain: DAGVTQSPTHLIKTRGQQVTLRCSPKSGHDTVSWYQQALGQGPQFIFQYYEEEERQRGNFPDRFSGHQFPNYSSELNVNALLLGDSALYLCASSLRGSGNTIYFGEGSWLTVV.